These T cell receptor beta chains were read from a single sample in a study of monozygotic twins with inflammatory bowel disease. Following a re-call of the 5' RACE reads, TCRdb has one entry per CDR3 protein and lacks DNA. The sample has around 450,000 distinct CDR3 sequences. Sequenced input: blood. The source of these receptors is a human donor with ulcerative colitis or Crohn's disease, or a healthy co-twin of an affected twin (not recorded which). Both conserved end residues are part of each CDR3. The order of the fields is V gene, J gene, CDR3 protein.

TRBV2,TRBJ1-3,CASGEQASGNTIYF
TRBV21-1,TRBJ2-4,CASSSRGVPIVAKNIQYF
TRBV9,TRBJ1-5,CASSAQDSNQPQHF
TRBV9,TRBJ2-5,CASSANSGKGGETQYF
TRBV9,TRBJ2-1,CASSVEGAKEQFF
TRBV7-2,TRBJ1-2,CASSLVPQISYGYTF
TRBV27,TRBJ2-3,CASSLSSGAWRVDTQYF
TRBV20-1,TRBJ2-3,CSARIRREGRDTQYF
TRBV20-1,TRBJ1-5,CSVPDGSNQPQHF
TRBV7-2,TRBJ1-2,CAGGGSNYGYTF
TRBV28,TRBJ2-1,CASSQTSGRSNEQFF
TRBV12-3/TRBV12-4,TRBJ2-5,CASSLVQGYETQYF
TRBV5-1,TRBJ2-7,CASSLAVGTASYEQYF
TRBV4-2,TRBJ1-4,CASRTGREKLFF
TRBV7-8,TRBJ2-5,CASSLPQGPETQYF
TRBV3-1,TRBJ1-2,CASSQRTGTVGYGYTF
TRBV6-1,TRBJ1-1,CASSPGTGWNTEAFF
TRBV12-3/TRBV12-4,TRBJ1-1,CASSLGRGSTEAFF
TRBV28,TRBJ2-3,CASSLAGGGLGTQYF
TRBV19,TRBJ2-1,CASTIGGSSYNEQFF
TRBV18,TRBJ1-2,CASSPNGGADGYTF
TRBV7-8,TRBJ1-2,CASSRSTEANYGYTF
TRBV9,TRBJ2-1,CASSVEGQDLYNEQFF
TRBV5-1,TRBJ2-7,CASRTDRDEQYF
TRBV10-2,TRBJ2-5,CASRGIQETQYF
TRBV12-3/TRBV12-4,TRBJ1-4,CASSFAGGRNGLFF
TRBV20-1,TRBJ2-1,CSAPPPGSIYNEQFF
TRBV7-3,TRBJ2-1,CASSRGLASYNEQFF
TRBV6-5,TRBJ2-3,CASSLLGSLTDTQYF
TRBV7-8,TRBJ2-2,CASRARPLTGELFF
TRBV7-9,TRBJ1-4,CASSPPKAYEKLFF
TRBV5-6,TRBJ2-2,CASSASLIPSGGELFF
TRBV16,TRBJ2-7,CASSHWDRGSYEQYF
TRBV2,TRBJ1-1,CASSERLQGRTEAFF
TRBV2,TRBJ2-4,CASVGAGRDIQYF
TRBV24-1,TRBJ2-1,CATSDLGRGEQFF
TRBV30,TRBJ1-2,CAWSERLTSGYTF
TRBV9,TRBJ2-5,CASSVPSSGRLEETQYF
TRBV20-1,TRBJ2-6,CSAPDRAGANVLTF
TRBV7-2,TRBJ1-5,CASHQGAYQPQHF
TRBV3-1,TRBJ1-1,CASSHSNEAFF
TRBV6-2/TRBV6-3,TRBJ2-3,CASRSRGYSGMAETDTQYF
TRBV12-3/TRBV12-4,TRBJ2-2,CASRDSGGNTGELFF
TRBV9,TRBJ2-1,CASSVGSGNIVDEQFF
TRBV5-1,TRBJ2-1,CASSLELAGGHGSYNEQFF
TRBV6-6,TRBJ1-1,CASRAGGVKTEAFF